Included here is one TCR beta chain sequence, with context. The CDR3 sequence is 16 residues long. Germline CDR1 reads ENHRY; CDR2 reads SYGVKD. Between the trimmed V and J ends, which lost 0 bases and 3 bases, there was a span of 15 bases. The data originate from a study of T-cell reconstitution after alpha-beta-depleted transplantation in children. TCRbeta library construction was performed incorporating unique molecular identifiers. Each CDR3 protein is one row after TCRdb ran MiXCR on the PCR reads. The repertoire consists of some 390,000 distinct CDR3 sequences, with roughly 20% occurring once and the leading ten covering less than 4.5%.

Sequenced here: PBMCs from the stem cell graft donor, sampled from the stem cell graft. The rearrangement links TRBV10-3 to TRBJ2-7; a possible D gene is TRBD1 (5 bases). The sequence derives from a human donor who donated a stem cell graft to a child with acute myeloid leukemia. CDR3 nucleotides: TGTGCCATCAGTGAGTCGAAGGGGCAGTCCTTCTACGAGCAGTACTTC. Protein sequence: CAISESKGQSFYEQYF.